Below, one TCR beta chain is given with its context. It may be a read error: a sequence one base away is much more abundant. The sample comes from a study of regulatory T cells in long-lasting Graves disease. Turning to the study itself: Graves' patients (newly diagnosed) had been on antithyroid drugs under 3 months.

CDR3 length equals 15 residues. Germline CDR1 and CDR2: SNHLY and FYNNEI. Time point here: newly diagnosed GD, antithyroid drugs for less than 3 months. From RNA extracted from PBMCs, the TCR library was made. CDR3-region Arm-PCR and iRepertoire HTBI primers produced the TCR beta libraries. A single record per CDR3 protein comes from TCRdb applying MiXCR to the multiplex PCR reads. The sample gives about 540,000 distinct CDR3 sequences, 13% of which show up once; roughly 10% is in the top ten. These data are also associated with another study on T cells in Graves' hyperthyroidism and ophthalmopathy. Per that study: Graves' hyperthyroidism showing no ophthalmopathy progression within 18 months was considered stable. Patients were excluded for uncontrolled infection, other autoimmune disease, pregnancy or lactation. The blood repertoire included most of the expanded thyroid clonotypes above 0.001.

This chain uses TRBV2 with TRBJ1-6, with 8 nucleotides matching TRBD1. The source material was peripheral blood mononuclear cells (PBMCs), sampled at new diagnosis, from a patient treated with antithyroid drugs. This TCR was sampled from a man aged 30 to 45 with Graves disease. CDR3 sequence (DNA): TGTGCCAGCACCCGGACAGGGATGGGTAATTCACCCATCCACTTT. It codes for CASTRTGMGNSPIHF.